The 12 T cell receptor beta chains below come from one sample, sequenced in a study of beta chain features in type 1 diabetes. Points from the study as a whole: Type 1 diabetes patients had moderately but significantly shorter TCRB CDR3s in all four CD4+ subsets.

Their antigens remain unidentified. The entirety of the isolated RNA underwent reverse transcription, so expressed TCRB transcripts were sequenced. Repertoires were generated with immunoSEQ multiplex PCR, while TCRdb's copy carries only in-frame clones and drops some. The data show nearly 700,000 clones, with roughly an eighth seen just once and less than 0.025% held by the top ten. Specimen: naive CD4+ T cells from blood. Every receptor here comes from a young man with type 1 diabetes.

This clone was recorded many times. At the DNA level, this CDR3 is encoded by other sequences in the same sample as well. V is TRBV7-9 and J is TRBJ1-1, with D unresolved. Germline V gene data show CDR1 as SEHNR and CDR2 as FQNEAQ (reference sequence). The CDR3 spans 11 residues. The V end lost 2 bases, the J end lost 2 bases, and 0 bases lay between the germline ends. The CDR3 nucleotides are TGTGCCAGCAGCTTAAACACTGAAGCTTTCTTT. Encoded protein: CASSLNTEAFF.

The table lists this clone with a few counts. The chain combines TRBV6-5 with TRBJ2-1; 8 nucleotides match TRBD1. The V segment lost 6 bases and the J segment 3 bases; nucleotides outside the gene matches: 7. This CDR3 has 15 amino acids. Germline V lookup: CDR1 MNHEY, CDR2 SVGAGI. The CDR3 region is CASSSQGARYNEQFF. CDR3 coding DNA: TGTGCCAGCAGCTCCCAGGGGGCGCGCTACAATGAGCAGTTCTTC.

DNA of the CDR3: TGTGCCAGCAGCCTCGGAAATAGCGAGTCCTACGAGCAGTACTTC. Protein product: CASSLGNSESYEQYF. The chain links TRBV9 to TRBJ2-7, with D perhaps TRBD2 (5 bases). The V end lost 4 bases, the J end lost 1 base, and 15 bases lay between the germline ends. Germline V CDR1 and CDR2: SGDLS, YYNGEE. The CDR3 runs to 15 residues.

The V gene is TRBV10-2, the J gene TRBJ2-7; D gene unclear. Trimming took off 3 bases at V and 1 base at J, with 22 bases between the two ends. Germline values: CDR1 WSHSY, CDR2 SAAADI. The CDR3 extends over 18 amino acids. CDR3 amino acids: CASSDYGPGTADSYEQYF. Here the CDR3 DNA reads TGCGCCAGCAGTGACTACGGTCCCGGAACGGCCGATTCCTACGAGCAGTACTTC.

The CDR3, as DNA: TGTGCCAGCAGCTTACAGCGGGGGGGTCACACAGATACGCAGTATTTT. As protein: CASSLQRGGHTDTQYF. This chain connects TRBV7-9 to TRBJ2-3; 10 nucleotides agree with TRBD2. The trim removed 2 bases at V and 2 bases at J, leaving 4 bases unmatched. CDR3 size: 16 residues. Germline V gene data show CDR1 as SEHNR and CDR2 as FQNEAQ (reference sequence). The full variable domain, its missing parts supplied by reference TRBV7-9 and TRBJ2-3, is DTGVSQNPRHKITKRGQNVTFRCDPISEHNRLYWYRQTLGQGPEFLTYFQNEAQLEKSRLLSDRFSAERPKGSFSTLEIQRTEQGDSAMYLCASSLQRGGHTDTQYFGPGTRLTVL.

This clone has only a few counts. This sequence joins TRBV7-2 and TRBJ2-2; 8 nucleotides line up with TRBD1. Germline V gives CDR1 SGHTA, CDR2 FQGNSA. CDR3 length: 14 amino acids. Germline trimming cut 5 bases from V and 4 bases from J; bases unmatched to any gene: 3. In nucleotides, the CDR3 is TGTGCCAGCAGCGACAGGGGTCGCACCGGGGAGCTGTTTTTT. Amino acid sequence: CASSDRGRTGELFF.

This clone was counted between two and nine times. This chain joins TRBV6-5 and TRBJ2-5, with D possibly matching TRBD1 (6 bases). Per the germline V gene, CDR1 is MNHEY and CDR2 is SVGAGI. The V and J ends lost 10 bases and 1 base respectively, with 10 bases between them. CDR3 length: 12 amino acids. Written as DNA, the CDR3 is TGTGCCACCAGACAGGTCCAAGAGACCCAGTACTTC. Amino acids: CATRQVQETQYF.

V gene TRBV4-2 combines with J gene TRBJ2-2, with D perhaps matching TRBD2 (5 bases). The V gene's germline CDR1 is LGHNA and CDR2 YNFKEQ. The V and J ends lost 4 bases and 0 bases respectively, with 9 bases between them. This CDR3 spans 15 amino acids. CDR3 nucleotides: TGTGCCAGCAGCCCGCCGGGGACGAACACCGGGGAGCTGTTTTTT. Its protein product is CASSPPGTNTGELFF.

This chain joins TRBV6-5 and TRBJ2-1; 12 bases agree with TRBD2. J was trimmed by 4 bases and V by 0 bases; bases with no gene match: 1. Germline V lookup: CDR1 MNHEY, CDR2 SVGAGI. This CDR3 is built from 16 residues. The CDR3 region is CASSYSTSGGYNEQFF. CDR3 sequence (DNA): TGTGCCAGCAGTTACTCGACTAGCGGGGGATACAATGAGCAGTTCTTC.

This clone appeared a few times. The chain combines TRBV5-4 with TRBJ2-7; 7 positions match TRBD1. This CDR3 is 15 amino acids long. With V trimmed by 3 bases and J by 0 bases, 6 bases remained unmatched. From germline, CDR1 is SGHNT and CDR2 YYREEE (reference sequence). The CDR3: CASSWTDRPSYEQYF. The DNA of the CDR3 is TGTGCCAGCAGCTGGACGGACAGGCCCTCCTACGAGCAGTACTTC.

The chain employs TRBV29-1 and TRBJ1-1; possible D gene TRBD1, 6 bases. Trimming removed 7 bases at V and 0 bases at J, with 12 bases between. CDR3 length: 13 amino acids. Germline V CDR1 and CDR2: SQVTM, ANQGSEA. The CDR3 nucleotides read TGCAGCGGGACAGTTTACATGAACACTGAAGCTTTCTTT. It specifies CSGTVYMNTEAFF. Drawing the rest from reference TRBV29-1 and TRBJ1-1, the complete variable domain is SAVISQKPSRDICQRGTSLTIQCQVDSQVTMMFWYRQQPGQSLTLIATANQGSEATYESGFVIDKFPISRPNLTFSTLTVSNMSPEDSSIYLCSGTVYMNTEAFFGQGTRLTVV.

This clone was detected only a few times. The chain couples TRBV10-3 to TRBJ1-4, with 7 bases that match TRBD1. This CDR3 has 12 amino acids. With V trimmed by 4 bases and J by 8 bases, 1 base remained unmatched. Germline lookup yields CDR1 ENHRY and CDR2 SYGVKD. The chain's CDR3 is CAISGTGEKLFF. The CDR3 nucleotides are TGTGCCATCAGTGGGACAGGAGAAAAACTGTTTTTT.